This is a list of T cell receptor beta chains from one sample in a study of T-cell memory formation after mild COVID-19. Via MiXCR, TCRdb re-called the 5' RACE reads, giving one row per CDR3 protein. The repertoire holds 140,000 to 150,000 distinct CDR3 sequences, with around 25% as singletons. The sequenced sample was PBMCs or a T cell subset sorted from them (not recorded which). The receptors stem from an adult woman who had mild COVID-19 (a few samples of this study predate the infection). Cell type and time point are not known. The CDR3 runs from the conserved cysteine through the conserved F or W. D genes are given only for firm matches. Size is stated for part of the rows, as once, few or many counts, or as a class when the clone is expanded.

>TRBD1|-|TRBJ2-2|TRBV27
CASSPDTGQGTGELFF
TGTGCCAGCAGCCCTGACACTGGACAGGGAACCGGGGAGCTGTTTTTT
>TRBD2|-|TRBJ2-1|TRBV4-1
CASSPRLAGARGNNEQFF
TGCGCCAGCAGCCCTCGACTAGCGGGGGCCCGGGGTAACAATGAGCAGTTCTTC
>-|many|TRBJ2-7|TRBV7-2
CASSSGRGGLSSYEQYF
TGTGCCAGCAGCTCCGGGCGGGGCGGATTAAGCTCCTACGAGCAGTACTTC
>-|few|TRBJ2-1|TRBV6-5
CASNGADRPHEQFF
TGTGCCAGCAACGGGGCAGACCGCCCCCATGAGCAGTTCTTC
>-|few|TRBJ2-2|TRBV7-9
CASCLDGGWTGELFF
TGTGCCAGCTGCTTAGATGGGGGCTGGACCGGGGAGCTGTTTTTT
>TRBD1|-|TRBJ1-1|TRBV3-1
CASSQGFGSFMGQVNEAFF
TGTGCCAGCAGCCAAGGTTTCGGGAGCTTTATGGGACAGGTTAATGAAGCTTTCTTT
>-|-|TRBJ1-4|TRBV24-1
CATRLKGTGNEKLFF
TGTGCCACGAGACTGAAAGGAACAGGGAATGAAAAACTGTTTTTT
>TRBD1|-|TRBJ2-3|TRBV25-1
CASSAMIRDRGDTQYF
TGTGCCAGCAGTGCAATGATCCGGGACAGAGGAGATACGCAGTATTTT
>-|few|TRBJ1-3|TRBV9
CASSVGNSGNTIYF
TGTGCCAGCAGCGTAGGCAACTCTGGAAACACCATATATTTT
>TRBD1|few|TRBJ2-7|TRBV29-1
CSVSDRDDEQYF
TGCAGCGTTAGTGACAGGGATGACGAGCAGTACTTC
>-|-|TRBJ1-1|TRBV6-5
CASSYRVNTEAFF
TGTGCCAGCAGTTACAGGGTGAACACTGAAGCTTTCTTT
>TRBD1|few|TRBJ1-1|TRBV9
CASSIWSGQGNTEAFF
TGTGCCAGCAGCATATGGTCGGGACAGGGGAACACTGAAGCTTTCTTT
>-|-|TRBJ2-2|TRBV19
CASSTIAGRVTGELFF
TGTGCCAGTAGTACCATAGCAGGACGGGTGACCGGGGAGCTGTTTTTT
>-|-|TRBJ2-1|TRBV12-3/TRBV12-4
CASKRGTLGEQFF
TGTGCCAGCAAAAGGGGGACGCTAGGTGAGCAGTTCTTC
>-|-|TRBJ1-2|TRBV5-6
CASSSGTHALGGYTF
TGTGCCAGCAGCTCCGGGACACACGCCTTGGGCGGCTACACCTTC
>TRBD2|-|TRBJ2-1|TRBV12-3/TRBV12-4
CASSWGSGGEQFF
TGTGCCAGCAGTTGGGGTAGCGGGGGAGAGCAGTTCTTC
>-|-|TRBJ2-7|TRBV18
CASSPGSAYEQYF
TGTGCCAGCTCACCCGGATCAGCCTACGAGCAGTACTTC
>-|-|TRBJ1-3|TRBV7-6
CASSLRGTGNTIYF
TGTGCCAGCAGCTTAAGGGGGACTGGAAACACCATATATTTT
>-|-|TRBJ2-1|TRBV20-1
CSARDLSWVPDGNEQFF
TGCAGTGCTAGAGATCTGTCTTGGGTTCCCGACGGGAATGAGCAGTTCTTC
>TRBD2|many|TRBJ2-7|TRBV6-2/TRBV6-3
CASWTSGSYEQYF
TGTGCCAGCTGGACTAGCGGATCCTACGAGCAGTACTTC
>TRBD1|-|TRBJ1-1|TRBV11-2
CASSLWTGTNTEAFF
TGTGCCAGCAGCCTCTGGACAGGCACTAACACTGAAGCTTTCTTT
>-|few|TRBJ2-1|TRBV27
CASSFGTPYNEQFF
TGTGCCAGCAGTTTCGGGACACCCTACAATGAGCAGTTCTTC
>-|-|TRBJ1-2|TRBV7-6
CASSLDGWYGYTF
TGTGCCAGCAGCTTAGACGGTTGGTATGGCTACACCTTC
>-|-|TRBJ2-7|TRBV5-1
CASSLESSGSYEQYF
TGCGCCAGCAGCTTGGAAAGTAGCGGCTCCTACGAGCAGTACTTC
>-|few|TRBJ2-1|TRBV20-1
CSAGPYNEQFF
TGCAGTGCTGGGCCCTACAATGAGCAGTTCTTC
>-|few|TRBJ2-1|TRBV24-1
CATSEPPGLRWDNEQFF
TGTGCCACCAGTGAGCCGCCGGGACTCCGATGGGACAATGAGCAGTTCTTC
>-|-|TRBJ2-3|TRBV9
CASSVAVSADTQYF
TGTGCCAGCAGCGTAGCGGTCTCCGCAGATACGCAGTATTTT
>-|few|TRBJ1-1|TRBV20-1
CSASSFIRGEAFF
TGCAGTGCTAGTTCATTCATCAGGGGTGAAGCTTTCTTT
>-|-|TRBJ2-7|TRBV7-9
CASSPSPTPYEQYF
TGTGCCAGCAGCCCTTCGCCCACCCCCTACGAGCAGTACTTC
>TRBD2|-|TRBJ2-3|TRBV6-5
CASSYTSGGSTDTQYF
TGTGCCAGCAGTTACACTAGCGGGGGAAGCACAGATACGCAGTATTTT
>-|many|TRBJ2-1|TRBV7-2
CASTPPGMEEQFF
TGTGCCAGCACCCCTCCAGGAATGGAAGAGCAGTTCTTC
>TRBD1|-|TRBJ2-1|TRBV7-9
CASSPPTGGVDEQFF
TGTGCCAGCAGTCCACCGACAGGGGGTGTGGATGAGCAGTTCTTC
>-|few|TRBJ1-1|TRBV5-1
CASRFGGVATEAFF
TGCGCCAGCAGATTTGGGGGGGTGGCCACTGAAGCTTTCTTT
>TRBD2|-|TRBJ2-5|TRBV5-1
CASSFNGGIQETQYF
TGCGCCAGCAGCTTCAACGGGGGGATCCAAGAGACACAGTACTTC
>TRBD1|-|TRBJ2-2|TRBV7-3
CASSSDRGLNTGELFF
TGTGCCAGCAGCTCTGACAGGGGGCTGAACACCGGGGAGCTGTTTTTT
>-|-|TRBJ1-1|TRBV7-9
CASSLAEGAEAFF
TGTGCCAGCAGCTTAGCGGAGGGCGCTGAAGCTTTCTTT
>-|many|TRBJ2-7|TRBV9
CASSRTGSLADEQYF
TGTGCCAGCAGCCGTACGGGCAGCTTGGCCGACGAGCAGTACTTC
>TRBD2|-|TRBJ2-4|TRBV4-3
CASSQLGTSPSGENIQYF
TGCGCCAGCAGCCAATTGGGGACTAGCCCAAGTGGGGAAAACATTCAGTACTTC
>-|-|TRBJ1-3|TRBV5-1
CASSSEGGPLSGNTIYF
TGCGCCAGCAGCTCGGAAGGGGGACCCCTCTCTGGAAACACCATATATTTT
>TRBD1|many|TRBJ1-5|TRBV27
CASRLTGTGGSQPQHF
TGTGCCAGCAGACTGACCGGGACAGGGGGATCACAGCCCCAGCATTTT
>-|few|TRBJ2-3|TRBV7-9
CASSEAALAGVSTDTQYF
TGTGCCAGCAGCGAGGCGGCACTTGCCGGGGTCAGCACAGATACGCAGTATTTT